Detailed here is one T cell receptor beta chain. Its antigen remains unidentified. V lost 0 bases, J lost 0 bases, and 6 bases stayed unmatched. Germline V gene sequence: CDR1 SGDLS, CDR2 YYNGEE. CDR3 length: 16 amino acids. This record comes from a study of cytomegalovirus exposure and HLA in healthy donors. PCR used 60 Vbeta primers and 13 Jbeta primers. The data were produced by immunoSEQ multiplex PCR, yet TCRdb's version contains in-frame clones alone and is incomplete. The repertoire consists of roughly 160,000 clones, with roughly three quarters occurring once and the leading ten covering about 9.6%. The study's findings and limits: Most TCR sequences were rare, but some public TCRs occurred in many donors. According to the study, around 180 TCR beta chains were cytomegalovirus-associated. Information on immune exposure was restricted to one variable (CMV serostatus).

V gene TRBV9 combines with J gene TRBJ2-7, with 7 bases fitting TRBD1. Sequenced material: PBMCs. This clonotype was obtained from a man younger than 35 in good health and CMV-seropositive. CDR3 nucleotide sequence: TGTGCCAGCAGCGTAGGTCCCGACAGGGACTCCTACGAGCAGTACTTC. It encodes CASSVGPDRDSYEQYF.